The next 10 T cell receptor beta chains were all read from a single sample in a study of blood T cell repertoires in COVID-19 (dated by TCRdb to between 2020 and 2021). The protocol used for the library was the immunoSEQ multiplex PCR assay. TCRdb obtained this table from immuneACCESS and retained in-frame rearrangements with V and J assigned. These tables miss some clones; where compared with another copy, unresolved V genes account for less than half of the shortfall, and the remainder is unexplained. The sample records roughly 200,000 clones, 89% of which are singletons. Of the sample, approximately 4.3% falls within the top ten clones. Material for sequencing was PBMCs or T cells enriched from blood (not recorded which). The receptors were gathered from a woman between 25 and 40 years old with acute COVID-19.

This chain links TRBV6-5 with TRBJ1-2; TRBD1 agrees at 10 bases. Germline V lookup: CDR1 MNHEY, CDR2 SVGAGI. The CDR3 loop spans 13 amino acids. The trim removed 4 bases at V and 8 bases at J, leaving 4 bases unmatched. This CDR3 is CASSSDRGQGYTF. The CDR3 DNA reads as TGTGCCAGCAGTTCCGACAGGGGGCAAGGCTACACCTTC.

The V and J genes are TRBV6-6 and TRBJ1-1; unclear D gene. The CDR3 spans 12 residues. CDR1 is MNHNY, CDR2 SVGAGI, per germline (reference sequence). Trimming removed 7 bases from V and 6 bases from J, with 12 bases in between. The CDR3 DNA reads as TGTGCCAGCACCATCAGCGGGGCTGAAGCTTTCTTT. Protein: CASTISGAEAFF.

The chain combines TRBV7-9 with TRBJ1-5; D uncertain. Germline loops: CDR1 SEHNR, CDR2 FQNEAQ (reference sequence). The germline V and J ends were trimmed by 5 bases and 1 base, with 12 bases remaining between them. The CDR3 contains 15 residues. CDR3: CASSLGEGSNQPQHF. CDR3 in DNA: TGTGCCAGCAGCCTTGGAGAAGGAAGCAATCAGCCCCAGCATTTT.

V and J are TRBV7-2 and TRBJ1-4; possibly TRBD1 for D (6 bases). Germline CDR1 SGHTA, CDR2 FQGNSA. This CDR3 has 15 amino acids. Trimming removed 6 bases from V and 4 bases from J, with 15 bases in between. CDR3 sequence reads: CASRPDRTLNEKLFF. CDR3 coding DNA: TGTGCCAGCAGACCCGACAGGACCCTTAATGAAAAACTGTTTTTT. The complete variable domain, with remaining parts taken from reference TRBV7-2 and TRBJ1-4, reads GAGVSQSPSNKVTEKGKDVELRCDPISGHTALYWYRQSLGQGLEFLIYFQGNSAPDKSGLPSDRFSAERTGGSVSTLTIQRTQQEDSAVYLCASRPDRTLNEKLFFGSGTQLSVL.

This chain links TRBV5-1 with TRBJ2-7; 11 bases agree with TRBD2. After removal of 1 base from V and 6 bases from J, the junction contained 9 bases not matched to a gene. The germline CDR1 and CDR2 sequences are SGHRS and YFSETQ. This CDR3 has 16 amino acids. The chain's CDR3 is CASSLSAGLAGFEQYF. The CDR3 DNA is TGCGCCAGCAGCTTGAGTGCTGGACTAGCGGGTTTCGAGCAGTACTTC.

DNA for the CDR3: TGCGCCAGCAGTCAATCGGGAAAGATTCGCAACAGGTGGAAGTCCTACGAGCAGTACTTC. Translated, it gives CASSQSGKIRNRWKSYEQYF. The chain links TRBV23-1 to TRBJ2-7; a weak D match, TRBD1 (5 bases). TRBV23-1 is an ORF, with its function uncertain. This CDR3 spans 20 amino acids. Trimming left V 0 bases short and J 1 base short, with 25 bases between.

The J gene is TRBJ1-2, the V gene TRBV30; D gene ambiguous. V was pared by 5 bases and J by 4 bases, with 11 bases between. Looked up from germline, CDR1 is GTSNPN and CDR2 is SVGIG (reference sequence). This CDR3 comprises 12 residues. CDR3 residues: CAWGGGFYGYTF. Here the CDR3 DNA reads TGTGCCTGGGGTGGAGGATTCTATGGCTACACCTTC.

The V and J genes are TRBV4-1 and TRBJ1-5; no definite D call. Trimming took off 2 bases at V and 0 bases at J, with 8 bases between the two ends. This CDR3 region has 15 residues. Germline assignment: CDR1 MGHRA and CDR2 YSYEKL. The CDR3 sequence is CASSQQVNSNQPQHF. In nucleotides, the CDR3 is TGCGCCAGCAGCCAACAGGTAAATAGCAATCAGCCCCAGCATTTT.

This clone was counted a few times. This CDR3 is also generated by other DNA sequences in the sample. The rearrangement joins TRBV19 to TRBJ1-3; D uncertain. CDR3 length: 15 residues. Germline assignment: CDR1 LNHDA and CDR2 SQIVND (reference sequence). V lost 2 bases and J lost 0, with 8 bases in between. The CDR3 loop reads CASSIPPSSGNTIYF. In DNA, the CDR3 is TGTGCCAGTAGTATACCCCCGAGCTCTGGAAACACCATATATTTT.

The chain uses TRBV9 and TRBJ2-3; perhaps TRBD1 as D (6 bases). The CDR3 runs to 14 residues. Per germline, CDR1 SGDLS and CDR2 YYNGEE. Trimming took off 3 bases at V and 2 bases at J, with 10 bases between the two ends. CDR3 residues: CASSADRPTDTQYF. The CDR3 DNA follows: TGTGCCAGCAGCGCGGACAGACCCACAGATACGCAGTATTTT.